The next 10 T cell receptor beta chains were all read from a single sample in a study of T-cell reconstitution after alpha-beta-depleted transplantation in children. Unique molecular identifiers were incorporated when the TCRbeta library was constructed. TCRdb processed the PCR reads anew with MiXCR; each CDR3 protein has one entry. The sample contains approximately 980,000 distinct CDR3 sequences, about 30% of which appear only once. This specimen was PBMCs, mostly from graft donor cells, taken 360 days after TCRalphabeta/CD19-depleted stem cell transplant. These receptors were collected from a boy under three years old who had a stem cell transplant for SCID, so the T cells may come from the graft donor.

The table lists this clonotype with a few counts. This chain links TRBV10-3 with TRBJ2-3; 8 nucleotides align to TRBD1. The V and J ends lost 3 bases and 6 bases, in that order; junction bases with no gene match: 8. In germline, CDR1 is ENHRY, CDR2 SYGVKD. The CDR3 runs 15 residues. The CDR3 loop reads CAISDLAGGADTQYF. In DNA form, the CDR3 reads TGTGCCATCAGTGACTTGGCAGGGGGCGCGGATACGCAGTATTTT.

This clonotype has just a few counts. The chain recombines TRBV6-2 or TRBV6-3 with TRBJ2-4; D remains ambiguous. V was clipped by 6 bases and J by 1 base, with 7 bases between them. CDR1 and CDR2 (germline): MNHEY, SVGEGT. This CDR3 region has 13 residues. The CDR3 reads CASRFGAKNIQYF. Written as DNA, the CDR3 is TGTGCCAGCAGATTCGGGGCCAAAAACATTCAGTACTTC.

This chain's CDR3 is CASTRQGRETQYF. As DNA, the CDR3 is TGTGCCAGCACCCGACAGGGGAGAGAGACCCAGTACTTC. This sequence joins TRBV12-3 or TRBV12-4 and TRBJ2-5; 8 bases are shared with TRBD1. Unmatched junction bases numbered 5, after V lost 7 bases and J lost 4 bases. This CDR3 is built from 13 residues.

The J gene is TRBJ2-3, the V gene TRBV29-1, with D uncertain. The CDR3 has 14 residues. Trimming pared 4 bases from V and 1 base from J, leaving 12 bases between. Germline lookup yields CDR1 SQVTM and CDR2 ANQGSEA. CDR3 DNA: TGCAGCGTTGCTGGTACCTTCCGCACAGATACGCAGTATTTT. As protein: CSVAGTFRTDTQYF.

In its sample, this clonotype was seen a few times. The chain combines TRBV5-1 with TRBJ2-7; either TRBD1 or TRBD2 may supply D (5 bases each). Trimming removed 2 bases from V and 6 bases from J, with 18 bases in between. The CDR3 spans 15 residues. CDR1 is SGHRS and CDR2 is YFSETQ in the germline V gene. CDR3 DNA: TGCGCCAGCAGCTTCACGACGGGACGTCGAGGCGAGCAGTACTTC. This gives the protein CASSFTTGRRGEQYF. The full variable domain, completed using reference TRBV5-1 and TRBJ2-7, is KAGVTQTPRYLIKTRGQQVTLSCSPISGHRSVSWYQQTPGQGLQFLFEYFSETQRNKGNFPGRFSGRQFSNSRSEMNVSTLELGDSALYLCASSFTTGRRGEQYFGPGTRLTVT.

This clonotype was found a few times. V and J are TRBV10-3 and TRBJ2-7; D possibly matches TRBD1 or TRBD2 (6 bases each). V was pared by 2 bases and J by 0 bases, with 14 bases between. The germline gives CDR1 ENHRY, CDR2 SYGVKD. This CDR3 is built from 16 residues. Here the CDR3 reads CAISESIGGSSYEQYF. Here the CDR3 DNA reads TGTGCCATCAGTGAGAGTATCGGGGGCTCCTCCTACGAGCAGTACTTC.

The CDR3 DNA reads as TGCAGCGTTAGGTTCGAAGGCCTCGAGCAGTACTTC. It encodes CSVRFEGLEQYF. V gene TRBV29-1 combines with J gene TRBJ2-7; D not certain. The CDR3 is 12 amino acids. The V end lost 5 bases, the J end lost 6 bases, and 14 bases lay between the germline ends. CDR1 SQVTM and CDR2 ANQGSEA come from the germline V gene.

This clonotype was detected a few times. V is TRBV5-6 and J is TRBJ2-7; possible D gene TRBD1, 5 bases. The ends were cut back, 1 base at V and 4 bases at J, with 9 bases in the middle. This CDR3 region has 13 residues. The germline V gene has CDR1 SGHDT and CDR2 YYEEEE. The CDR3 reads CASSLLQGYEQYF. The CDR3 DNA is TGTGCCAGCAGCTTGCTGCAGGGATACGAGCAGTACTTC.

This clonotype was seen only a few times. This chain's CDR3 is CASSQGSKSGEQYF. CDR3 in DNA: TGCGCCAGCAGCCAAGGATCGAAAAGCGGGGAGCAGTACTTC. The rearrangement uses TRBV4-3 and TRBJ2-7; a possible D gene is TRBD2 (6 bases). CDR1 LGHNA and CDR2 YSLEER come from the germline V gene. The CDR3 is 14 residues long. V was pared by 1 base and J by 7 bases, with 14 bases between.

A few counts support this clonotype. The CDR3 DNA sequence: TGCGCCAGCAGCCAACAACCGGGACTAGTCACCGGGGAGCTGTTTTTT. Protein: CASSQQPGLVTGELFF. V and J are TRBV4-3 and TRBJ2-2; 8 nucleotides align to TRBD2. V dropped 2 bases and J dropped 4; count of bases not matched to a gene: 6. This CDR3 has 16 residues. CDR1 is LGHNA and CDR2 is YSLEER in the germline V gene.